The next 17 T cell receptor beta chains were all read from a single sample in a study of human thymus T cells. Using immunoSEQ multiplex PCR, the repertoire was profiled, and TCRdb retains in-frame clones only, with some absent. There are approximately 46,000 clones in the sample; approximately 95% occur only once, and 0.15% to 0.2% lies in the top ten. Sequencing was carried out using blood. These receptors all come from a girl under three years old with a congenital heart defect but otherwise immunologically healthy.

The chain employs TRBV10-3 and TRBJ2-3; TRBD2 matches 10 bases. This CDR3 has 17 amino acids. V was pared by 3 bases and J by 3 bases, with 9 bases of the junction left unmatched. From germline, CDR1 is ENHRY and CDR2 SYGVKD. CDR3 sequence: CAISDTQREGFTDTQYF. In DNA form, the CDR3 reads TGTGCCATCAGTGACACCCAGCGGGAGGGTTTTACAGATACGCAGTATTTT.

This chain uses TRBV28 with TRBJ1-5; tentative D call: TRBD1 (5 bases). In germline, CDR1 is MDHEN, CDR2 SYDVKM. V lost 5 bases and J lost 3, with 14 bases in between. The CDR3 spans 15 residues. The CDR3 sequence: CASSLRQWDNQPQHF. DNA of the CDR3: TGTGCCAGCAGTCTTAGACAGTGGGACAATCAGCCCCAGCATTTT.

The CDR3 bases are TGTGCCAGCAGCTTAGTTGGGGGCCCTGAAGCTTTCTTT. This sequence encodes CASSLVGGPEAFF. The gene calls are TRBV11-2 and TRBJ1-1; a possible D gene is TRBD1 (6 bases). This CDR3 has 13 amino acids. CDR1 and CDR2 from the germline V gene are SGHAT and FQNNGV. Deletions cut 1 base from V and 6 bases from J, with 9 bases between.

The V gene is TRBV29-1, the J gene TRBJ1-1; the D gene is possibly TRBD1 (5 bases). The length of the CDR3 is 12 residues. The germline V gene has CDR1 SQVTM and CDR2 ANQGSEA. In DNA, the CDR3 is TGCTCCGGGGCGGGTATGAACACTGAAGCTTTCTTT. Protein product: CSGAGMNTEAFF.

The CDR3 region is CASSLQGTDTQYF. In DNA, the CDR3 is TGTGCCAGCAGCTTACAGGGCACAGATACGCAGTATTTT. The chain is built from TRBV11-2 and TRBJ2-3, with no clear D. Germline V gives CDR1 SGHAT, CDR2 FQNNGV. Trimming cost V 2 bases and J 1 base, with 4 bases left between them. There are 13 residues in the CDR3.

The chain is built from TRBV7-8 and TRBJ2-7; D uncertain. V shed 1 base and J shed 5 bases, with 12 bases lying between them. CDR1 and CDR2 (germline): SGHVS, FQNEAQ. CDR3 length: 14 residues. The CDR3 DNA follows: TGTGCCAGCAGCTTAGGCCCCGGAGCCCACGAGCAGTACTTC. Translated: CASSLGPGAHEQYF.

The chain carries TRBV18 and TRBJ2-2, with TRBD2 matching over 12 bases. This CDR3 spans 18 amino acids. Per germline, CDR1 KGHSH and CDR2 LQKENI. V shed 6 bases, J shed 4 bases, and the junction held 12 bases outside the gene matches. For the CDR3, the DNA is TGTGCCAGCTCCCCCGCCTGGCTAGCGGGAGGGCCCACCGGGGAGCTGTTTTTT. This gives the protein CASSPAWLAGGPTGELFF.

This CDR3 reads CASSVGQGLNIQYF. DNA of the CDR3: TGTGCCAGCAGTGTTGGACAGGGTTTGAACATTCAGTACTTC. The chain employs TRBV2 and TRBJ2-4; 8 nucleotides agree with TRBD1. The CDR3 is 14 amino acids. V trimming: 4 bases; J trimming: 7 bases; junction bases outside the gene matches: 6. From germline, CDR1 is SNHLY and CDR2 FYNNEI.

The rearrangement joins TRBV5-6 to TRBJ2-7; unclear D gene. The CDR3 runs 15 residues. In germline, CDR1 is SGHDT, CDR2 YYEEEE. The germline V and J ends were trimmed by 0 bases and 0 bases, with 10 bases remaining between them. CDR3 sequence (DNA): TGTGCCAGCAGCTTGGGACTTACCCGCTCCTACGAGCAGTACTTC. Translating gives CASSLGLTRSYEQYF.

The rearrangement joins TRBV9 to TRBJ2-7, with 14 positions matching TRBD2. The CDR3 spans 19 residues. With 4 bases clipped from V and 0 bases from J, the junction kept 12 bases outside the gene matches. The germline gives CDR1 SGDLS, CDR2 YYNGEE. The CDR3 DNA sequence: TGTGCCAGCAGCTCTCCCGGGACTAGCGGGAGCAGGGACTCCTACGAGCAGTACTTC. The encoded protein is CASSSPGTSGSRDSYEQYF.

The CDR3 sequence: CASQVREIGTDTQYF. The CDR3 DNA reads as TGTGCCAGCCAAGTCAGGGAGATAGGGACAGATACGCAGTATTTT. The chain employs TRBV2 and TRBJ2-3; D is tentatively TRBD1 or TRBD2 (5 bases each). With 8 bases removed from V and 3 bases from J, the gap between germline ends came to 18 bases. The CDR3 is made up of 15 amino acids. Germline loops: CDR1 SNHLY, CDR2 FYNNEI.

The chain uses TRBV5-1 and TRBJ2-1, with D perhaps matching TRBD1 (5 bases). Trimming stripped 0 bases from V and 5 bases from J, with 6 bases between. Germline loops: CDR1 SGHRS, CDR2 YFSETQ. The CDR3 has 13 amino acids. The CDR3 DNA reads TGCGCCAGCAGCTTGGCAGGGCACAATGAGCAGTTCTTC. Its translation is CASSLAGHNEQFF.

V usage is TRBV11-1 and J usage is TRBJ2-2; D ambiguous. The CDR3 has 14 residues. Trimming removed 6 bases from V and 4 bases from J, with 12 bases in between. Germline V gene data show CDR1 as SGHAT and CDR2 as FQDESV (reference sequence). The CDR3 is CASSFPDFTGELFF. The DNA for the CDR3 is TGTGCCAGCAGTTTCCCCGACTTCACCGGGGAGCTGTTTTTT.

CDR3 bases: TGTGCCACCCAGGGTCCTTTTTATGGCTACACCTTC. Protein sequence: CATQGPFYGYTF. The rearrangement joins TRBV13 to TRBJ1-2; D is possibly TRBD1 (5 bases). Germline V gene lookup returns CDR1 PRHDT and CDR2 FYEKMQ (reference sequence). Trimming took 10 bases from V and 5 from J, leaving 14 bases between them. The CDR3 loop spans 12 amino acids.

The chain joins TRBV6-5 to TRBJ2-7, with D possibly being TRBD1 (5 bases). Germline V lookup: CDR1 MNHEY, CDR2 SVGAGI. The CDR3 loop spans 15 amino acids. Trimming left V 6 bases short and J 2 bases short, with 17 bases between. The CDR3 here is CASSPKPQGAYEQYF. Written as DNA, the CDR3 is TGTGCCAGCAGCCCCAAGCCGCAGGGTGCCTACGAGCAGTACTTC.

The chain has TRBV10-3 and TRBJ1-2; D unclear. Germline loops: CDR1 ENHRY, CDR2 SYGVKD. This CDR3 is 13 amino acids long. With 3 bases removed from V and 4 bases from J, the gap between germline ends came to 9 bases. The CDR3 region is CAISDGVLYGYTF. The CDR3 region has the DNA TGTGCCATCAGTGACGGGGTTCTCTATGGCTACACCTTC.

V usage is TRBV12-5 and J usage is TRBJ1-3, with TRBD1 identical over 7 bases. Germline CDR1 is LGHNT and CDR2 is FRNRAP. CDR3 length equals 17 residues. V gave up 1 base and J gave up 0 bases; unmatched junction bases: 6. CDR3 protein: CASGLAGTARSGNTIYF. In nucleotides, the CDR3 is TGTGCTAGTGGTTTGGCTGGGACAGCCCGCTCTGGAAACACCATATATTTT.